The 5 T cell receptor beta chains below were found in one sample sequenced in a study of beta chain features in type 1 diabetes. Study results and caveats: Moderate yet significant TCRB CDR3 shortening was seen in Type 1 diabetes patients in all four CD4+ subsets.

Of the isolated RNA, all was reverse transcribed, and so the sequenced material was expressed TCRB transcripts. Produced via immunoSEQ multiplex PCR; TCRdb's table is partial and in-frame only. Seen here are 600,000 or so clones, around 12% observed once, and the top ten hold over 0.1%. No antigen is known for these receptors. Sequencing was carried out using naive CD4+ T cells from blood. All receptors come from a man aged 30-40 years with type 1 diabetes.

There are a few counts of this clone. The rearrangement links TRBV28 to TRBJ2-5, with 10 bases aligning to TRBD1. The CDR3 runs to 15 residues. Germline-derived CDR1 and CDR2 are MDHEN and SYDVKM. The J segment lost 6 bases and the V segment lost 5 bases, leaving 9 bases of the junction unmatched. This chain's CDR3 is CASSPGQGGGKTQYF. The CDR3 DNA reads as TGTGCCAGCAGTCCTGGACAGGGGGGAGGAAAGACCCAGTACTTC.

There are a few counts of this clone. V is TRBV11-2 and J is TRBJ1-4, with 7 bases aligning to TRBD1. This CDR3 is 14 amino acids long. The V gene's germline CDR1 is SGHAT and CDR2 FQNNGV. The ends lost 6 bases at V and 4 bases at J; junction bases unmatched: 5. The CDR3 loop is CASSLGQHNEKLFF. The CDR3 nucleotides are TGTGCCAGCAGTCTGGGACAGCATAATGAAAAACTGTTTTTT. Full variable domain (missing parts from reference TRBV11-2 and TRBJ1-4): EAGVAQSPRYKIIEKRQSVAFWCNPISGHATLYWYQQILGQGPKLLIQFQNNGVVDDSQLPKDRFSAERLKGVDSTLKIQPAKLEDSAVYLCASSLGQHNEKLFFGSGTQLSVL.

This clone occurred a few times. The chain carries TRBV10-3 and TRBJ1-1; D remains ambiguous. This CDR3 spans 14 amino acids. The germline V and J ends were trimmed by 8 bases and 2 bases, with 15 bases remaining between them. Germline V CDR1 and CDR2: ENHRY, SYGVKD. The CDR3 nucleotides are TGTGCCATCGGAGATGGACCGACCAACACTGAAGCTTTCTTT. Its protein product is CAIGDGPTNTEAFF.

This sequence joins TRBV9 and TRBJ2-7; D is ambiguous. The germline CDR1 and CDR2 sequences are SGDLS and YYNGEE. This CDR3 comprises 15 residues. Trimming removed 2 bases at V and 0 bases at J, with 12 bases between. Written as DNA, the CDR3 is TGTGCCAGCAGCGTTAACAGTGAGAGCTCCTACGAGCAGTACTTC. This codes for CASSVNSESSYEQYF.

This clone occurred a few times. This chain connects TRBV25-1 to TRBJ2-1; TRBD2 is a possible D gene (6 bases). V lost 8 bases and J lost 9, with 17 bases in between. Germline V lookup: CDR1 MGHDK, CDR2 SYGVNS. This CDR3 contains 13 residues. The CDR3 region has the DNA TGTGCCAGCGGGACGGGGACTTTTAGTGAGCAGTTCTTC. Amino acid sequence: CASGTGTFSEQFF. The whole variable domain, remainder taken from reference TRBV25-1 and TRBJ2-1, is EADIYQTPRYLVIGTGKKITLECSQTMGHDKMYWYQQDPGMELHLIHYSYGVNSTEKGDLSSESTVSRIRTEHFPLTLESARPSHTSQYLCASGTGTFSEQFFGPGTRLTVL.